The 4 T cell receptor beta chains listed next were all sequenced from one sample in a study of blood T cell repertoires in COVID-19. Produced via immunoSEQ multiplex PCR; TCRdb's table is partial and in-frame only. The data contain 250,000 or so clones, roughly 90% of them singletons. The sequenced sample consisted of PBMCs or T cells enriched from blood (not recorded which). The receptors come from a woman in her twenties or thirties with acute COVID-19.

This chain connects TRBV5-1 to TRBJ1-6; D is unclear. Trimming took 0 bases from V and 8 from J, leaving 12 bases between them. CDR3 length equals 15 residues. Germline V gene data show CDR1 as SGHRS and CDR2 as YFSETQ. The CDR3 is CASSLALALYSPLHF. In nucleotides, the CDR3 is TGCGCCAGCAGCTTGGCGTTGGCCTTATATTCACCCCTCCACTTT.

The gene calls are TRBV29-1 and TRBJ1-4; TRBD1 might be the D (5 bases). Trimming shortened V by 4 bases and J by 0 bases, and 24 bases separated the two germline ends. The germline gives CDR1 SQVTM, CDR2 ANQGSEA. The CDR3 consists of 19 residues. DNA for the CDR3: TGCAGCGTTGGAGACCTGGGGATGCGGGACGGTGCAACTAATGAAAAACTGTTTTTT. Residues: CSVGDLGMRDGATNEKLFF.

CDR3 sequence (DNA): TGTGCCAGCAGCTTAGGAGACTATGGCTACACCTTC. It translates to CASSLGDYGYTF. This chain joins TRBV7-8 and TRBJ1-2; D is unresolved. This CDR3 contains 12 residues. Trimming removed 1 base from V and 3 bases from J, with 3 bases in between. Per the germline V gene, CDR1 is SGHVS and CDR2 is FQNEAQ.

CDR3: CASSLTGGRQSYNSPLHF. The CDR3 DNA reads as TGTGCCAGCAGCTTAACTGGAGGGAGACAATCCTATAATTCACCCCTCCACTTT. The chain carries TRBV7-9 and TRBJ1-6; no clear D gene. CDR3 length: 18 amino acids. In germline, CDR1 is SEHNR, CDR2 FQNEAQ (reference sequence). The V and J ends lost 2 bases and 1 base respectively, with 15 bases between them.